Following are 7 T cell receptor beta chains from one sample sequenced in a study of control samples from healthy donors and cancer patients. The repertoire was sequenced with immunoSEQ multiplex PCR; TCRdb's copy has only in-frame clones and lacks some. The top ten hold approximately 1.5% of the sample, which has 150,000 to 200,000 clones, 90% seen once. Sequencing was performed on blood. The source of these receptors is a woman between 45 and 65 years old in good health.

This clone was picked up a small number of times. The rearrangement links TRBV15 to TRBJ2-2, with D perhaps TRBD2 (5 bases). V dropped 1 base and J dropped 7 bases, with 10 bases sitting between them. Germline CDR1 LNHNV, CDR2 YYDKDF (reference sequence). This CDR3 is built from 14 residues. The CDR3 spells CATSRGGNVGELFF. The CDR3 DNA is TGTGCCACCAGCAGAGGAGGGAACGTCGGGGAGCTGTTTTTT.

The V and J genes are TRBV5-4 and TRBJ1-2; tentatively, D is TRBD1 (6 bases). Germline V lookup: CDR1 SGHNT, CDR2 YYREEE (reference sequence). Trimming shortened V by 1 base and J by 5 bases, and 9 bases separated the two germline ends. This CDR3 is 13 amino acids long. In DNA form, the CDR3 reads TGTGCCAGCAGCTTGATCCAGGGGTATGGCTACACCTTC. This gives the protein CASSLIQGYGYTF.

The chain is built from TRBV4-3 and TRBJ1-5; D is unresolved. This CDR3 contains 14 residues. CDR1 and CDR2 from the germline V gene are LGHNA and YSLEER. V was cut by 0 bases and J by 6 bases, with 9 bases left in between. This CDR3 reads CASSQDYGPQPQHF. The CDR3 nucleotides are TGCGCCAGCAGCCAAGATTATGGGCCTCAGCCCCAGCATTTT.

The chain links TRBV27 to TRBJ1-6; D perhaps matches TRBD1 (6 bases). CDR3 length: 14 amino acids. Germline V gene data show CDR1 as MNHEY and CDR2 as SMNVEV (reference sequence). With 3 bases removed from V and 8 bases from J, the gap between germline ends came to 11 bases. The CDR3 reads CASSLGYRDSPLHF. The CDR3 DNA sequence: TGTGCCAGCAGTTTGGGGTACAGGGATTCACCCCTCCACTTT.

This rearrangement joins TRBV20-1 to TRBJ2-7; 9 bases are a match to TRBD1. The CDR3 sequence is 16 residues long. The junction had 11 bases not matched to a gene; V was cut back by 3 bases and J by 2 bases. Germline CDR1 reads DFQATT; CDR2 reads SNEGSKA (reference sequence). For the CDR3, the DNA is TGCAGTGCTAGTCTGGCCGGGACAGGGACCACCTACGAGCAGTACTTC. Translating gives CSASLAGTGTTYEQYF.

This chain links TRBV6-5 with TRBJ1-2, with a weak D call TRBD1 (6 bases). V lost 7 bases and J lost 8, with 17 bases in between. The V gene's germline CDR1 is MNHEY and CDR2 SVGAGI. This CDR3 comprises 13 residues. CDR3 coding DNA: TGTGCCAGCAACCACGGGGGGGCGGGCGGCTACACCTTC. Protein: CASNHGGAGGYTF.

The chain recombines TRBV4-3 with TRBJ1-2, with TRBD1 as a possible D gene (5 bases). The length of the CDR3 is 16 residues. Trimming cost V 0 bases and J 5 bases, with 16 bases left between them. CDR1 and CDR2 from the germline V gene are LGHNA and YSLEER. The CDR3 protein is CASSQDSYLGGYGYTF. The CDR3 DNA follows: TGCGCCAGCAGCCAAGATTCCTATTTGGGGGGTTATGGCTACACCTTC.